The 18 T cell receptor beta chains below were found in one sample sequenced in a study of T cell responses to AZD1222 COVID-19 vaccine. The repertoire was sequenced with immunoSEQ multiplex PCR; TCRdb's copy has only in-frame clones and lacks some. The sample holds over 95,000 clones, 87% seen once. The source material was peripheral blood, sampled on day 0 of AZD1222 vaccination. The receptors here all came from an adult in good health.

In its sample, this clone was seen once. V is TRBV19 and J is TRBJ2-5; D perhaps matches TRBD2 (6 bases). Germline-derived CDR1 and CDR2 are LNHDA and SQIVND (reference sequence). V was shortened by 3 bases and J by 6 bases, with 14 bases between the two germline ends. The CDR3 runs to 14 residues. The CDR3 sequence: CASSIHQGGQTQYF. The CDR3 nucleotides are TGTGCCAGTAGTATCCATCAGGGAGGACAGACCCAGTACTTC. Filled out from reference TRBV19 and TRBJ2-5, the complete variable domain reads DGGITQSPKYLFRKEGQNVTLSCEQNLNHDAMYWYRQDPGQGLRLIYYSQIVNDFQKGDIAEGYSVSREKKESFPLTVTSAQKNPTAFYLCASSIHQGGQTQYFGPGTRLLVL.

A note on this clone: The junction differs from germline at one of its ends, possibly a read error. The V call is TRBV5-1, the J call TRBJ2-1, with D hard to call. CDR3 length: 15 residues. CDR1 is SGHRS, CDR2 YFSETQ, per germline. CDR3 amino acids: CASSLDGVPYNEQFF. The CDR3 nucleotides are TGTGCCAGCAGCTTGGATGGGGTACCCTACAATGAGCAGTTCTTC.

This clone has a single count. This chain joins TRBV2 and TRBJ2-3; 8 bases line up with TRBD1. The CDR3 length is 17 residues. CDR1 SNHLY and CDR2 FYNNEI come from the germline V gene. The junction had 11 bases not matched to a gene; V was cut back by 6 bases and J by 0 bases. The CDR3 sequence: CASRSGTGDTSTDTQYF. The CDR3 DNA reads as TGTGCCAGCAGGTCGGGGACAGGTGATACTAGCACAGATACGCAGTATTTT.

Remarks on this clone: The junction shows a germline mismatch at one end, possibly a read error. The chain carries TRBV5-1 and TRBJ2-3, with 12 nucleotides matching TRBD2. The CDR3 runs 17 residues. Germline V CDR1 and CDR2: SGHRS, YFSETQ. The CDR3 region is CASSSRLAGVRTDTQYF. CDR3 DNA sequence: TGTGCCAGCAGCTCGCGACTAGCGGGGGTACGCACAGATACGCAGTATTTT.

The gene calls are TRBV7-2 and TRBJ2-5; D might be TRBD1 (6 bases). Germline V CDR1 and CDR2: SGHTA, FQGNSA. The CDR3 spans 14 residues. Trimming removed 1 base at V and 4 bases at J, with 10 bases between. CDR3 nucleotide sequence: TGTGCCAGCAGCTTAGGGGGGCCGGTAGAGACCCAGTACTTC. Amino acids: CASSLGGPVETQYF. The full variable domain, in which reference TRBV7-2 and TRBJ2-5 provide the parts outside the CDR3, is GAGVSQSPSNKVTEKGKDVELRCDPISGHTALYWYRQSLGQGLEFLIYFQGNSAPDKSGLPSDRFSAERTGGSVSTLTIQRTQQEDSAVYLCASSLGGPVETQYFGPGTRLLVL.

This clone was counted a single time. The chain couples TRBV5-1 to TRBJ1-3; 7 nucleotides match TRBD1. The CDR3 runs to 15 residues. CDR1 is SGHRS, CDR2 YFSETQ, per germline. J gave up 0 bases and V 4 bases, and 4 bases lay outside the gene matches. The CDR3 here is CASSRTGHSGNTIYF. The CDR3 DNA sequence: TGCGCCAGCAGCAGGACAGGACACTCTGGAAACACCATATATTTT. Using reference TRBV5-1 and TRBJ1-3 for the parts outside the CDR3, the full variable domain is KAGVTQTPRYLIKTRGQQVTLSCSPISGHRSVSWYQQTPGQGLQFLFEYFSETQRNKGNFPGRFSGRQFSNSRSEMNVSTLELGDSALYLCASSRTGHSGNTIYFGEGSWLTVV.

The chain carries TRBV6-5 and TRBJ1-3; D remains ambiguous. Germline loops: CDR1 MNHEY, CDR2 SVGAGI. The CDR3 is made up of 13 amino acids. V lost 8 bases, J lost 3 bases, and 11 bases lay in between. The CDR3 region has the DNA TGTGCCAGCTCAGGTGATGGTGGAAACACCATATATTTT. Encoded protein: CASSGDGGNTIYF.

This chain uses TRBV4-1 with TRBJ1-5; D unresolved. The CDR3 has 15 amino acids. Trimming took off 1 base at V and 3 bases at J, with 10 bases between the two ends. Germline CDR1 MGHRA, CDR2 YSYEKL. This CDR3 is CASSQVRTDNQPQHF. In DNA form, the CDR3 reads TGCGCCAGCAGCCAAGTTAGGACTGACAATCAGCCCCAGCATTTT.

The V call is TRBV4-1, the J call TRBJ2-5; D is perhaps TRBD1 (6 bases). This CDR3 is 15 amino acids long. From germline, CDR1 is MGHRA and CDR2 YSYEKL. The V end lost 1 base, the J end lost 3 bases, and 12 bases lay between the germline ends. CDR3 protein: CASSQVSEGEETQYF. Here the CDR3 DNA reads TGCGCCAGCAGCCAAGTATCCGAGGGGGAAGAGACCCAGTACTTC.

Concerning this clone: The junction departs from the called germline gene at one end, perhaps through a read error. The J gene is TRBJ2-5, the V gene TRBV5-1; D ambiguous. Germline loops: CDR1 SGHRS, CDR2 YFSETQ. CDR3 length: 15 amino acids. The CDR3 DNA reads as TGTGCCAGCAGCGTACCGGCCGCCACCGGAGAGACCCAGTACTTC. It is translated as CASSVPAATGETQYF. Complete variable domain (other parts from reference TRBV5-1 and TRBJ2-5): KAGVTQTPRYLIKTRGQQVTLSCSPISGHRSVSWYQQTPGQGLQFLFEYFSETQRNKGNFPGRFSGRQFSNSRSEMNVSTLELGDSALYLCASSVPAATGETQYFGPGTRLLVL.

The rearrangement links TRBV15 to TRBJ2-2, with a weak D call TRBD1 (6 bases). The CDR3 runs to 17 residues. Per germline, CDR1 LNHNV and CDR2 YYDKDF (reference sequence). V was pared by 3 bases and J by 1 base, with 15 bases between. The CDR3 loop is CATSSASGARNTGELFF. CDR3 sequence (DNA): TGTGCCACCAGCAGCGCCTCAGGGGCCCGGAACACCGGGGAGCTGTTTTTT.

This chain links TRBV7-2 with TRBJ1-1; no clear D. V was clipped by 0 bases and J by 1 base, with 3 bases between them. The CDR3 runs to 13 residues. The germline gives CDR1 SGHTA, CDR2 FQGNSA. For the CDR3, the DNA is TGTGCCAGCAGCTTAGCGGAGAACACTGAAGCTTTCTTT. The encoded protein is CASSLAENTEAFF.

About this clone: Germline is not matched at one junction end, which may reflect a read error. The chain uses TRBV5-1 and TRBJ2-5; 15 nucleotides agree with TRBD2. Germline loops: CDR1 SGHRS, CDR2 YFSETQ. The CDR3 covers 17 residues. CDR3 in DNA: TGTGCCAGCAGCCCCGGACTAGCGGGAGGGCCTGGAGAGACCCAGTACTTC. Amino acids: CASSPGLAGGPGETQYF.

The rearrangement uses TRBV6-5 and TRBJ1-2; D might be TRBD1 (5 bases). The CDR3 covers 15 residues. V lost 4 bases, J lost 5 bases, and 17 bases lay in between. Germline V gives CDR1 MNHEY, CDR2 SVGAGI. CDR3 nucleotides: TGTGCCAGCAGTTTATCCTCGGGGCCTTTATATGGCTACACCTTC. Translated: CASSLSSGPLYGYTF.

The chain employs TRBV27 and TRBJ1-6; D is uncertain. The V gene's germline CDR1 is MNHEY and CDR2 SMNVEV (reference sequence). The CDR3 sequence is 14 residues long. The V end was cut by 8 bases, the J end by 4 bases, with 12 bases between. CDR3 bases: TGTGCCAGCCAGCGGGGAACTTATAATTCACCCCTCCACTTT. Its translation: CASQRGTYNSPLHF.

The chain couples TRBV29-1 to TRBJ2-5; 15 nucleotides line up with TRBD2. The CDR3 consists of 20 residues. Losses at the gene ends were 5 bases for V and 1 base for J; bases not matched to a gene: 17. CDR1 is SQVTM, CDR2 ANQGSEA, per germline. DNA for the CDR3: TGCAGCGTTACGACCGGGACTAGCGGGGGGCTAGGGGTCTCCCAAGAGACCCAGTACTTC. This codes for CSVTTGTSGGLGVSQETQYF.

The chain uses TRBV24-1 and TRBJ1-2; D possibly corresponds to TRBD1 (5 bases). The CDR3 loop spans 12 amino acids. Germline V gene data show CDR1 as KGHDR and CDR2 as SFDVKD. V was pared by 1 base and J by 8 bases, with 7 bases between. The CDR3 spells CATSDFWDGYTF. CDR3 DNA sequence: TGTGCCACCAGTGATTTCTGGGACGGCTACACCTTC.

The CDR3 here is CASSVGPRREPQHF. CDR3 sequence (DNA): TGTGCCAGCAGCGTAGGTCCGCGCAGGGAGCCCCAGCATTTT. V gene TRBV9 combines with J gene TRBJ1-5; D possibly corresponds to TRBD1 (5 bases). There are 14 residues in the CDR3. CDR1 SGDLS and CDR2 YYNGEE come from the germline V gene. The V gene lost 0 bases and the J gene lost 8 bases, with 12 bases spanning the gap.